This T cell receptor (beta chain) was recovered during a study of cytomegalovirus exposure and HLA in healthy donors. PCR involved 60 Vbeta and 13 Jbeta primers. Using immunoSEQ multiplex PCR, the repertoire was profiled, and TCRdb retains in-frame clones only, with some absent. The data contain more than 140,000 clones, around 82% of them singletons. For this clone: Antigen specificity is unknown.

Whole-study results and caveats: Donors belonging to an Asian-associated ancestry cluster reportedly showed fewer N-insertions in productive TCRs than the approximately 670-donor mean, according to what a later analysis found.

Nominally healthy donors provided the samples, though records likely missed some immune exposures. The sample was PBMCs. This sequence was found in a man aged 18 to 30 in good health and CMV-seropositive.

The CDR3 DNA follows: TGTGCCAGCTCTCGACAGGTAGGCGAGAGTGAAGCTTTCTTT. Translation: CASSRQVGESEAFF. The V gene is TRBV18, the J gene TRBJ1-1; maybe TRBD1 (6 bases). Trimming took 6 bases from V and 7 from J, leaving 18 bases between them. This CDR3 has 14 residues. CDR1 and CDR2 (germline): KGHSH, LQKENI.